These 25 T cell receptor beta chains originate from one sample sequenced in a study of long-term antiretroviral therapy in people with HIV. Samples were assayed with immunoSEQ v3.0 at survey level. TCRdb's copy holds only in-frame clones and misses some; the assay was immunoSEQ multiplex PCR. The table records about 7,800 clones, approximately 78% of them present only once. This specimen consisted of unsorted PBMCs, obtained 0.6 years before starting antiretroviral therapy. The receptors stem from a man in his forties with HIV.

The J gene is TRBJ2-2, the V gene TRBV9; 7 nucleotides line up with TRBD1. Germline V lookup: CDR1 SGDLS, CDR2 YYNGEE. V shed 3 bases, J shed 4 bases, and the junction held 3 bases outside the gene matches. There are 14 residues in the CDR3. The CDR3 protein is CASSAGQVTGELFF. CDR3 coding DNA: TGTGCCAGCAGCGCCGGACAGGTCACCGGGGAGCTGTTTTTT.

This chain joins TRBV11-2 and TRBJ2-3; D tentatively reads TRBD1 or TRBD2 (6 bases each). The CDR3 is made up of 16 amino acids. The V gene's germline CDR1 is SGHAT and CDR2 FQNNGV. Trimming cost V 3 bases and J 0 bases, with 13 bases left between them. The CDR3 loop reads CASSFYPGASTDTQYF. CDR3 coding DNA: TGTGCCAGCAGCTTCTACCCGGGGGCAAGCACAGATACGCAGTATTTT.

The chain combines TRBV5-5 with TRBJ1-1, with D perhaps matching TRBD1 (5 bases). Germline lookup yields CDR1 SGHKS and CDR2 YYEKEE (reference sequence). V lost 3 bases, J lost 5 bases, and 14 bases lay in between. CDR3 length equals 14 residues. The CDR3 is CASSSTGGPTEAFF. In nucleotides, the CDR3 is TGTGCCAGCAGCTCCACTGGGGGTCCGACTGAAGCTTTCTTT.

V is TRBV7-3 and J is TRBJ2-7; TRBD2 matches 10 bases. The CDR3 spans 15 residues. J gave up 0 bases and V 5 bases, and 4 bases lay outside the gene matches. Germline V gene lookup returns CDR1 SGHTA and CDR2 FQGTGA. The CDR3 nucleotides are TGTGCCAGCAGCCCGAGCGGGGGGGCCTCCTACGAGCAGTACTTC. This gives the protein CASSPSGGASYEQYF.

V gene TRBV7-3 combines with J gene TRBJ2-3, with 7 bases fitting TRBD1. The CDR3 is 16 amino acids. Germline assignment: CDR1 SGHTA and CDR2 FQGTGA. The junction had 11 bases not matched to a gene; V was cut back by 3 bases and J by 5 bases. The CDR3 region has the DNA TGTGCCAGCAGCTTTCAGGGCCAGGGGGTGGGAGATACGCAGTATTTT. Protein product: CASSFQGQGVGDTQYF. Full variable domain (missing parts from reference TRBV7-3 and TRBJ2-3): GAGVSQTPSNKVTEKGKYVELRCDPISGHTALYWYRQSLGQGPEFLIYFQGTGAADDSGLPNDRFFAVRPEGSVSTLKIQRTERGDSAVYLCASSFQGQGVGDTQYFGPGTRLTVL.

The rearrangement uses TRBV19 and TRBJ2-2; D unresolved. Trimming took off 1 base at V and 10 bases at J, with 13 bases between the two ends. The germline gives CDR1 LNHDA, CDR2 SQIVND (reference sequence). The CDR3 is 14 amino acids. CDR3 coding DNA: TGTGCCAGTAGTATAGGGACGCGTAGAGAGGAGCTGTTTTTT. Translating gives CASSIGTRREELFF.

The J gene is TRBJ1-5, the V gene TRBV18; 10 bases map to TRBD1. V shed 3 bases, J shed 10 bases, and the junction held 9 bases outside the gene matches. The CDR3 totals 15 residues. Germline V CDR1 and CDR2: KGHSH, LQKENI. The CDR3 region has the DNA TGTGCCAGCTCACCGGGACAGGGGATAGGACAACCCCAGCATTTT. It is translated as CASSPGQGIGQPQHF.

As concerns this clone: Other DNA sequences in the same sample also yield this CDR3. The chain recombines TRBV27 with TRBJ2-2; no reliable D call. Per germline, CDR1 MNHEY and CDR2 SMNVEV (reference sequence). This CDR3 spans 13 amino acids. V was pared by 6 bases and J by 2 bases, with 7 bases between. CDR3 amino acids: CASRRPNTGELFF. The CDR3, as DNA: TGTGCCAGCAGGAGACCTAACACCGGGGAGCTGTTTTTT.

CDR3 nucleotide sequence: TGCAGCGTTGAAGGGAACAACTATGGCTACACCTTC. Residues: CSVEGNNYGYTF. The chain couples TRBV29-1 to TRBJ1-2; D uncertain. The CDR3 has 12 amino acids. The germline gives CDR1 SQVTM, CDR2 ANQGSEA. V gave up 1 base and J gave up 2 bases, with 5 bases separating them.

V gene TRBV7-2 combines with J gene TRBJ2-7, with TRBD1 matching over 11 bases. J lost 7 bases, V lost 1 base, and 6 bases had no gene match. The CDR3 length is 15 residues. Germline CDR1 is SGHTA and CDR2 is FQGNSA. CDR3: CASSLGHGQGAEQYF. CDR3 nucleotides: TGTGCCAGCAGCTTAGGACATGGACAGGGGGCAGAGCAGTACTTC.

V gene TRBV2 combines with J gene TRBJ2-7; TRBD1 matches 10 bases. Losses at the gene ends were 0 bases for V and 5 bases for J; bases not matched to a gene: 4. The CDR3 length is 15 residues. Germline-derived CDR1 and CDR2 are SNHLY and FYNNEI. This CDR3 reads CASSEALGQGNEQYF. The DNA for the CDR3 is TGTGCCAGCAGTGAAGCATTGGGACAGGGGAACGAGCAGTACTTC.

The rearrangement links TRBV5-1 to TRBJ2-1; no reliable D call. Trimming shortened V by 0 bases and J by 0 bases, and 7 bases separated the two germline ends. CDR1 SGHRS and CDR2 YFSETQ come from the germline V gene. There are 15 residues in the CDR3. The CDR3 DNA reads TGCGCCAGCAGCTTGGATGGGGACTCCTACAATGAGCAGTTCTTC. Translated, it gives CASSLDGDSYNEQFF.

The V call is TRBV10-3, the J call TRBJ2-6, with a weak D call TRBD2 (5 bases). This CDR3 region has 15 residues. The germline V gene has CDR1 ENHRY and CDR2 SYGVKD. Trimming took 3 bases from V and 2 from J, leaving 8 bases between them. CDR3 coding DNA: TGTGCCATCAGTGAATGGGAGACTGGGGCCAACGTCCTGACTTTC. Residues: CAISEWETGANVLTF.

The rearrangement uses TRBV25-1 and TRBJ1-1, with unresolved D. Trimming took 7 bases from V and 1 from J, leaving 10 bases between them. The CDR3 is 13 amino acids. CDR1 is MGHDK, CDR2 SYGVNS, per germline. The CDR3 region is CASTRGSNTEAFF. CDR3 in DNA: TGTGCCAGCACTCGTGGGTCGAACACTGAAGCTTTCTTT.

J is TRBJ1-2 and V is TRBV11-2; D remains ambiguous. This CDR3 contains 12 residues. CDR1 is SGHAT, CDR2 FQNNGV, per germline. V lost 5 bases to trimming and J lost 6 bases, with 10 bases between them. The CDR3: CASSLGRDGYTF. The CDR3, as DNA: TGTGCCAGCAGCCTAGGAAGGGATGGCTACACCTTC.

The genes are TRBV6-5 and TRBJ1-2; 7 bases are shared with TRBD1. CDR1 MNHEY and CDR2 SVGAGI come from the germline V gene. With V trimmed by 4 bases and J by 6 bases, 2 bases remained unmatched. This CDR3 spans 12 amino acids. Here the CDR3 DNA reads TGTGCCAGCAGTTTTACAGGGGATGGCTACACCTTC. This encodes CASSFTGDGYTF.

This sequence joins TRBV10-3 and TRBJ1-4; D gene ambiguous. V lost 5 bases, J lost 0 bases, and 4 bases lay in between. Germline CDR1 ENHRY, CDR2 SYGVKD. The CDR3 sequence is 13 residues long. The CDR3 loop is CAISKATNEKLFF. The CDR3 DNA sequence: TGTGCCATCAGTAAAGCAACTAATGAAAAACTGTTTTTT.

The chain has TRBV19 and TRBJ1-2, with 9 bases aligning to TRBD1. The CDR3 sequence is 14 residues long. Germline lookup yields CDR1 LNHDA and CDR2 SQIVND (reference sequence). Losses at the gene ends were 4 bases for V and 5 bases for J; bases not matched to a gene: 5. CDR3 protein: CASSRDRDGYGYTF. CDR3 bases: TGTGCCAGTAGTAGGGACAGGGACGGGTATGGCTACACCTTC.

This clone was seen once. The chain employs TRBV5-1 and TRBJ1-2; 7 bases are shared with TRBD1. The CDR3 covers 15 residues. V was clipped by 0 bases and J by 3 bases; unmatched bases: 5. CDR1 SGHRS and CDR2 YFSETQ come from the germline V gene. Here the CDR3 reads CASSLGQGTYYGYTF. Written as DNA, the CDR3 is TGCGCCAGCAGCTTGGGACAGGGCACGTACTATGGCTACACCTTC. The variable domain in full, completed from reference TRBV5-1 and TRBJ1-2, reads KAGVTQTPRYLIKTRGQQVTLSCSPISGHRSVSWYQQTPGQGLQFLFEYFSETQRNKGNFPGRFSGRQFSNSRSEMNVSTLELGDSALYLCASSLGQGTYYGYTFGSGTRLTVV.

The chain recombines TRBV29-1 with TRBJ2-3; D is perhaps TRBD2 (7 bases). V was cut by 0 bases and J by 5 bases, with 15 bases left in between. The CDR3 spans 15 residues. CDR1 and CDR2 (germline): SQVTM, ANQGSEA. The CDR3 here is CSVEDGRGQGDTQYF. The CDR3 DNA reads as TGCAGCGTTGAAGATGGGCGGGGGCAGGGAGATACGCAGTATTTT.

This clone was counted a few times. V gene TRBV2 combines with J gene TRBJ2-2; 9 bases map to TRBD1. After removal of 6 bases from V and 6 bases from J, the junction contained 14 bases not matched to a gene. Germline-derived CDR1 and CDR2 are SNHLY and FYNNEI. CDR3 length: 17 residues. CDR3 nucleotide sequence: TGTGCCAGCAGCGTACTCCGGGGGACAGGGTTGGCCGGGGAGCTGTTTTTT. Amino acids: CASSVLRGTGLAGELFF. Drawing the rest from reference TRBV2 and TRBJ2-2, the complete variable domain is EPEVTQTPSHQVTQMGQEVILRCVPISNHLYFYWYRQILGQKVEFLVSFYNNEISEKSEIFDDQFSVERPDGSNFTLKIRSTKLEDSAMYFCASSVLRGTGLAGELFFGEGSRLTVL.

The rearrangement links TRBV6-6 to TRBJ1-1, with a tentative D call TRBD1 (5 bases). Trimming pared 5 bases from V and 2 bases from J, leaving 9 bases between. The germline CDR1 and CDR2 sequences are MNHNY and SVGAGI (reference sequence). The CDR3 is 13 residues long. CDR3 loop: CASSSRVNTEAFF. The CDR3 bases are TGTGCCAGCAGTAGCAGGGTCAACACTGAAGCTTTCTTT.

The genes are TRBV11-2 and TRBJ2-4; no definite D call. Between the trimmed V and J ends, which lost 5 bases and 3 bases, there was a span of 11 bases. CDR1 is SGHAT, CDR2 FQNNGV, per germline. The CDR3 has 14 amino acids. This chain's CDR3 is CASSPSTVKNIQYF. Here the CDR3 DNA reads TGTGCCAGCAGCCCATCCACAGTCAAAAACATTCAGTACTTC. The complete variable domain, with remaining parts taken from reference TRBV11-2 and TRBJ2-4, reads EAGVAQSPRYKIIEKRQSVAFWCNPISGHATLYWYQQILGQGPKLLIQFQNNGVVDDSQLPKDRFSAERLKGVDSTLKIQPAKLEDSAVYLCASSPSTVKNIQYFGAGTRLSVL.

This clone was found a few times. The chain employs TRBV6-6 and TRBJ2-7; D might be TRBD1 or TRBD2, each matching 5 bases. V was shortened by 3 bases and J by 3 bases, with 9 bases between the two germline ends. The germline V gene has CDR1 MNHNY and CDR2 SVGAGI (reference sequence). This CDR3 is built from 13 residues. CDR3 coding DNA: TGTGCCAGCAGTTATAGAGGGGACTACGAGCAGTACTTC. The encoded protein is CASSYRGDYEQYF.

This rearrangement joins TRBV11-2 to TRBJ1-3; a possible D gene is TRBD1 (6 bases). CDR1 is SGHAT, CDR2 FQNNGV, per germline. V dropped 6 bases and J dropped 12 bases, with 18 bases sitting between them. The CDR3 is 13 amino acids. The CDR3 protein is CASRPPGQSNIYF. The CDR3 nucleotides read TGTGCCAGCAGGCCTCCCGGACAGAGTAACATATATTTT.